This TCR beta chain was sequenced for a study of beta chain features in type 1 diabetes. Study-wide context: Patients did not differ from healthy donors in age, gender or cell yield. General study results and limits: When Type 1 diabetes patients were examined, their TCRB CDR3s proved moderately but significantly shorter in all four CD4+ subsets.

CDR3 length: 15 residues. The V end was cut by 4 bases, the J end by 5 bases, with 15 bases between. Germline V gene sequence: CDR1 LGHNA, CDR2 YSLEER. The isolated RNA, all of it, was reverse transcribed, so expressed TCRB transcripts were what got sequenced. TCRdb keeps only in-frame clones here, not all; method: immunoSEQ multiplex PCR. In the table there are more than 140,000 clones, about 9.1% of which are singletons. Details on this clone: What it recognizes is unknown.

This clonotype originated in a woman in her forties in good health. The rearrangement joins TRBV4-3 to TRBJ2-1, with D possibly being TRBD2 (7 bases). The specimen sequenced was central memory CD4+ T cells from blood. The CDR3 DNA reads as TGCGCCAGCAGCCCTCGGGGGGCAACCGACAATGAGCAGTTCTTC. Its translation: CASSPRGATDNEQFF.